The rows below give T cell receptor beta chains drawn from one sample of a study of cytomegalovirus exposure and HLA in healthy donors. Only in-frame clones appear in the TCRdb table, and some are missing; sequencing was by immunoSEQ multiplex PCR. The sample carries around 100,000 clones, just under 80% recorded once. Material for sequencing was PBMCs. The origin of the receptors is a man aged 30 to 45 in good health and CMV-seronegative. The CDR3 runs from the conserved cysteine through the conserved F or W. The D gene is left open where the match is weak. Clone sizes are given selectively: once, few, many, or a class where the clone is expanded.

j_gene,v_gene,d_gene,abundance,CDR3aa,CDR3nt
TRBJ2-2,TRBV5-4,TRBD2,NA,CASSLGGLAGDGELFF,TGTGCCAGCAGCTTAGGGGGGCTAGCGGGAGACGGGGAGCTGTTTTTT
TRBJ2-3,TRBV5-6,NA,few,CASSSSTDTQYF,TGTGCCAGCAGCTCGTCGACAGATACGCAGTATTTT
TRBJ2-7,TRBV5-4,TRBD1,NA,CASSPDRGTYEQYF,TGTGCCAGCAGCCCGGACAGGGGGACCTACGAGCAGTACTTC
TRBJ1-2,TRBV30,TRBD1,NA,CAWSATGDGYTF,TGTGCCTGGAGTGCGACAGGGGACGGCTACACCTTC
TRBJ2-6,TRBV7-2,NA,NA,CASSPDYPGANVLTF,TGTGCCAGCAGCCCAGATTACCCCGGGGCCAACGTCCTGACTTTC
TRBJ1-1,TRBV5-5,NA,NA,CASSGGGGLGEAFF,TGTGCCAGCAGCGGCGGGGGGGGCCTGGGTGAAGCTTTCTTT
TRBJ2-1,TRBV28,NA,NA,CASSPQGPRNYNEQFF,TGTGCCAGCAGTCCGCAGGGGCCGAGAAACTACAATGAGCAGTTCTTC
TRBJ1-5,TRBV30,TRBD1,NA,CAWRADREGPQHF,TGTGCCTGGAGAGCCGACAGGGAAGGGCCCCAGCATTTT
TRBJ2-5,TRBV30,NA,once,CAWSVLGPEETQYF,TGTGCCTGGAGCGTACTCGGTCCGGAGGAGACCCAGTACTTC
TRBJ2-7,TRBV11-2,NA,NA,CASFHLGEGYEQYF,TGTGCCAGCTTCCACCTGGGTGAGGGCTACGAGCAGTACTTC
TRBJ1-4,TRBV9,NA,NA,CASSVASRGRTNEKLFF,TGTGCCAGCAGCGTAGCATCCAGGGGCAGAACTAATGAAAAACTGTTTTTT
TRBJ2-7,TRBV5-1,TRBD1,NA,CASTLNTGAPYEQYF,TGCGCCAGCACGCTAAATACAGGGGCTCCCTACGAGCAGTACTTC
TRBJ2-3,TRBV6-5,TRBD1,few,CASSYLRGQGTDTQYF,TGTGCCAGCAGTTACCTGCGAGGACAGGGGACAGATACGCAGTATTTT
TRBJ1-4,TRBV12-5,TRBD1,NA,CASGLVSSDRGRPNEKLFF,TGTGCTAGTGGTTTGGTGTCCTCGGACAGGGGGCGACCTAATGAAAAACTGTTTTTT
TRBJ2-7,TRBV5-1,NA,NA,CASSLGRGVGEQYF,TGCGCCAGCAGCTTGGGGCGGGGAGTTGGCGAGCAGTACTTC
TRBJ1-4,TRBV5-1,TRBD1,NA,CASSPGQGGWEKLFF,TGCGCCAGCAGCCCCGGACAGGGGGGCTGGGAAAAACTGTTTTTT
TRBJ2-4,TRBV25-1,TRBD1,NA,CASRTGGADIQYF,TGTGCCAGCAGGACAGGGGGCGCAGACATTCAGTACTTC
TRBJ1-2,TRBV14,TRBD1,NA,CASSRQGGGYTF,TGTGCCAGCAGCCGACAGGGCGGTGGCTACACCTTC
TRBJ2-3,TRBV2,TRBD1,NA,CASNLQGDTQYF,TGTGCCAGCAATCTACAGGGGGATACGCAGTATTTT
TRBJ2-7,TRBV6-5,NA,once,CASSDFRFYEQYF,TGTGCCAGCAGTGACTTTAGATTTTACGAGCAGTACTTC
TRBJ2-5,TRBV6-5,NA,few,CASSYSIGAEEETQYF,TGTGCCAGCAGTTACTCGATCGGAGCGGAGGAAGAGACCCAGTACTTC
TRBJ2-6,TRBV9,NA,few,CASSGLVSGANVLTF,TGTGCCAGCAGCGGACTCGTCTCTGGGGCCAACGTCCTGACTTTC
TRBJ1-2,TRBV7-2,NA,NA,CASSLDGGSYGYTF,TGTGCCAGCAGCTTAGATGGAGGCTCCTATGGCTACACCTTC
TRBJ2-1,TRBV25-1,NA,NA,CASSPTGNEQFF,TGTGCCAGCAGTCCTACGGGGAATGAGCAGTTCTTC
TRBJ2-1,TRBV9,NA,few,CASSAWSGYNEQFF,TGTGCCAGCAGCGCTTGGAGCGGTTACAATGAGCAGTTCTTC
TRBJ2-2,TRBV11-2,NA,NA,CASSPRASRNTGELFF,TGTGCCAGCAGCCCCCGGGCTAGCAGAAACACCGGGGAGCTGTTTTTT
TRBJ2-5,TRBV29-1,NA,few,CSVGGTGETQYF,TGCAGCGTTGGGGGGACTGGAGAGACCCAGTACTTC
TRBJ1-2,TRBV15,TRBD1,NA,CATSGTGGGYGYTF,TGTGCCACCAGCGGTACAGGGGGTGGCTATGGCTACACCTTC
TRBJ1-2,TRBV5-1,TRBD1,few,CASSLVIQGQGAPTF,TGCGCCAGCAGCTTGGTTATCCAGGGACAGGGGGCGCCTACCTTC
TRBJ1-6,TRBV19,NA,few,CASRTLTELDPLHF,TGTGCCAGTAGGACCTTGACGGAGCTTGACCCCCTCCACTTT
TRBJ1-1,TRBV18,NA,NA,CASSSTYTGTKGSTEAFF,TGTGCCAGCTCCTCCACGTATACCGGGACAAAGGGTAGCACTGAAGCTTTCTTT
TRBJ2-3,TRBV6-1,TRBD2,few,CASSEGGGATDTQYF,TGTGCCAGCAGTGAAGGCGGGGGGGCGACAGATACGCAGTATTTT
TRBJ1-1,TRBV5-4,NA,few,CASSLTGNTEAFF,TGTGCCAGCAGCTTGACCGGGAACACTGAAGCTTTCTTT
TRBJ2-2,TRBV6-5,TRBD2,NA,CASSLAGHNTGELFF,TGTGCCAGCAGTTTAGCGGGGCATAACACCGGGGAGCTGTTTTTT
TRBJ1-5,TRBV21-1,NA,NA,CASSKGRGYNQPQHF,TGTGCCAGCAGCAAAGGCAGGGGTTACAATCAGCCCCAGCATTTT
TRBJ2-3,TRBV30,TRBD2,NA,CAWSVRAGSTDTQYF,TGTGCCTGGAGTGTACGAGCGGGGAGCACAGATACGCAGTATTTT
TRBJ1-5,TRBV6-1,TRBD1,NA,CASSPLTGGGQPQHF,TGTGCCAGCAGCCCACTGACAGGGGGTGGACAGCCCCAGCATTTT
TRBJ1-5,TRBV6-5,NA,few,CASSAQGKQPQHF,TGTGCCAGCAGTGCTCAGGGGAAGCAGCCCCAGCATTTT
TRBJ1-5,TRBV11-3,TRBD1,NA,CASSLRQVRGLFRNQPQHF,TGTGCCAGCAGCTTACGACAGGTTAGGGGGCTTTTCCGGAATCAGCCCCAGCATTTT
TRBJ1-4,TRBV30,NA,NA,CAWSVGSSNEKLFF,TGTGCCTGGAGTGTGGGCAGCTCTAATGAAAAACTGTTTTTT
TRBJ2-5,TRBV5-1,NA,NA,CASKETGQMGETQYF,TGCGCCAGCAAGGAAACAGGGCAGATGGGAGAGACCCAGTACTTC
TRBJ1-2,TRBV5-6,TRBD1,NA,CASSQQGAYGYTF,TGTGCCAGCAGCCAACAGGGGGCCTATGGCTACACCTTC
TRBJ2-2,TRBV7-2,TRBD2,NA,CASSSRTRGTGELFF,TGTGCCAGCAGCTCCCGGACTAGAGGAACCGGGGAGCTGTTTTTT
TRBJ2-3,TRBV4-2,NA,NA,CASSQVLGDTQYF,TGTGCCAGCAGCCAAGTACTCGGGGATACGCAGTATTTT
TRBJ2-7,TRBV7-2,TRBD2,once,CASSLSKDSGVPYEQYF,TGTGCCAGCAGCCTATCGAAGGATAGCGGGGTTCCCTACGAGCAGTACTTC